Sequencing of this T cell receptor (beta chain) was carried out in a study of regulatory T cells in long-lasting Graves disease. To make TCR beta libraries, researchers used iRepertoire HTBI primers and Arm-PCR of CDR3 regions. Via MiXCR, TCRdb re-called the multiplex PCR reads, giving one row per CDR3 protein. The repertoire holds about 370,000 distinct CDR3 sequences, with about 16% as singletons. Time point defined: newly diagnosed GD, antithyroid drugs for less than 3 months. PBMC RNA was the source of the TCR library. Patients came through an endocrinology department, and that department was in Xi'an, China. Trimming took 0 bases from V and 10 from J; bases not matched to a gene: 8. Germline V gives CDR1 SGHAT, CDR2 FQNNGV. The CDR3 spans 15 residues. Study outcomes and limitations: Comparison showed that persistent patients shared more public clonotypes (about 2,800) than new patients (966). It was in persistent disease that TRBV28, TRBJ1-2 and TRBJ2-5 were favored.

This clonotype has a count of ten or more. Its antigen is not known. This TCR came from a female donor with Graves disease. The chain couples TRBV11-2 to TRBJ2-1, with 8 bases that match TRBD2. The sample in question was peripheral blood mononuclear cells (PBMCs), obtained at new diagnosis, from a patient treated with antithyroid drugs. In nucleotides, the CDR3 is TGTGCCAGCAGCTTAGAACCGGGAGGGCCGTCCGAGCAGTTCTTC. Translating gives CASSLEPGGPSEQFF. The full variable domain, completed using reference TRBV11-2 and TRBJ2-1, is EAGVAQSPRYKIIEKRQSVAFWCNPISGHATLYWYQQILGQGPKLLIQFQNNGVVDDSQLPKDRFSAERLKGVDSTLKIQPAKLEDSAVYLCASSLEPGGPSEQFFGPGTRLTVL.